This T cell receptor beta chain was captured in a study of Ad26.COV2.S vaccination and SARS-CoV-2 variants. Whole-study context: Donor got 5x10^10 or 1x10^11 viral particles of Ad26.COV2.S.

The method was immunoSEQ multiplex PCR; TCRdb's version includes in-frame clones alone and lacks a portion of them. The sample consists of about 350,000 clones, around 83% of them appearing once. Germline-derived CDR1 and CDR2 are SGHRS and YFSETQ. The V end lost 0 bases, the J end lost 8 bases, and 14 bases lay between the germline ends. CDR3 length: 14 residues. On this clone: What it binds is unknown.

Treatment specified: 19 received Ad26.COV2.S at low or high dose, single or two shots; 5 received placebo; per-sample allocation not given. Sample collection was performed on day 63 after the first vaccine or placebo injection. Points from the study as a whole: Measurement of non-spike TCR breadth gave similar results in vaccine and placebo recipients.

Specimen: peripheral blood, collected in a trial of Ad26.COV2.S vaccine versus placebo. The clonotype was recovered from a person between 18 and 65 years old who received the Ad26.COV2.S COVID-19 vaccine or a placebo. This rearrangement joins TRBV5-1 to TRBJ1-2; TRBD1 is a possible D gene (6 bases). The CDR3 reads CASSLDLQGGGYTF. CDR3 DNA sequence: TGCGCCAGCAGCTTGGACTTACAGGGAGGAGGCTACACCTTC.